A single sample gave rise to the 20 T cell receptor beta chains below, sequenced in a study of a mutant IDH1 vaccine in newly diagnosed glioma. The time point denotes: week 35, safety follow-up. A single vaccine dose contained 300 ug of mutant IDH1 20-mer peptide, and topical imiquimod was used with it. The table came from immunoSEQ multiplex PCR; TCRdb's copy has only in-frame clones and leaves some out. The sample has around 60,000 clones, around 84% seen once. Antigen specificity for these receptors is unknown. This specimen consisted of PBMCs, obtained from a glioma patient whose treatment included an IDH1 peptide vaccine. The source is a man aged 30 to 45 with glioma.

J is TRBJ1-4 and V is TRBV10-3; D possibly corresponds to TRBD1 (5 bases). Trimming removed 6 bases from V and 0 bases from J, with 8 bases in between. The CDR3 is 14 amino acids. Germline V CDR1 and CDR2: ENHRY, SYGVKD. CDR3 sequence reads: CAIRDTATNEKLFF. CDR3 DNA: TGTGCCATCAGGGACACAGCAACTAATGAAAAACTGTTTTTT.

The V gene is TRBV2, the J gene TRBJ2-3; TRBD2 agrees at 12 bases. CDR3 length: 16 residues. Losses at the gene ends were 1 base for V and 6 bases for J; bases not matched to a gene: 5. Germline CDR1 and CDR2: SNHLY and FYNNEI. The CDR3 loop is CASSEGTSGVVDTQYF. The CDR3 nucleotides are TGTGCCAGCAGTGAAGGGACTAGCGGGGTGGTGGATACGCAGTATTTT.

The chain combines TRBV19 with TRBJ2-5; D unclear. CDR3 size: 14 residues. The ends were cut back, 2 bases at V and 1 base at J, with 8 bases in the middle. Germline V gives CDR1 LNHDA, CDR2 SQIVND (reference sequence). The CDR3 DNA follows: TGTGCCAGTAGTATAAGTAGCAGCCAAGAGACCCAGTACTTC. Residues: CASSISSSQETQYF.

V usage is TRBV7-8 and J usage is TRBJ2-3; D is ambiguous. V was shortened by 1 base and J by 2 bases, with 4 bases between the two germline ends. This CDR3 region has 13 residues. Germline V gene sequence: CDR1 SGHVS, CDR2 FQNEAQ. The CDR3 loop is CASSLVVTDTQYF. The CDR3, as DNA: TGTGCCAGCAGCTTAGTGGTCACAGATACGCAGTATTTT.

Only a few counts were recorded for this clone. The rearrangement links TRBV16 to TRBJ1-1; D is uncertain. Trimming removed 0 bases from V and 2 bases from J, with 4 bases in between. Germline CDR1 KGHSY, CDR2 FQNENV. The CDR3 is 13 amino acids. The CDR3 sequence is CASSQSFNTEAFF. The CDR3 DNA reads as TGTGCCAGCAGCCAATCCTTTAACACTGAAGCTTTCTTT.

J is TRBJ1-1 and V is TRBV28; D call uncertain. The CDR3 has 14 residues. Per the germline V gene, CDR1 is MDHEN and CDR2 is SYDVKM. Trimming shortened V by 6 bases and J by 0 bases, and 11 bases separated the two germline ends. The chain's CDR3 is CASSLPTMNTEAFF. As DNA, the CDR3 is TGTGCCAGCAGCCTACCTACCATGAACACTGAAGCTTTCTTT.

The V and J genes are TRBV2 and TRBJ2-5; D unclear. Trimming pared 5 bases from V and 5 bases from J, leaving 6 bases between. The CDR3 totals 11 residues. Per germline, CDR1 SNHLY and CDR2 FYNNEI. The DNA of the CDR3 is TGTGCCAGCAGTTTGTCGGAGACCCAGTACTTC. Translated, it gives CASSLSETQYF.

This clone showed up just once. This chain uses TRBV14 with TRBJ1-5; TRBD1 matches at 7 bases. In germline, CDR1 is SGHDN, CDR2 FVKESK. Losses at the gene ends were 1 base for V and 5 bases for J; bases not matched to a gene: 8. This CDR3 is built from 16 residues. For the CDR3, the DNA is TGTGCCAGCAGCCAAGGCGGCCGAGGGGGCGATCAGCCCCAGCATTTT. Protein product: CASSQGGRGGDQPQHF.

Only a few counts were recorded for this clone. This rearrangement joins TRBV29-1 to TRBJ1-4; 9 bases align to TRBD1. V was pared by 7 bases and J by 8 bases, with 8 bases of the junction left unmatched. The CDR3 has 13 residues. CDR1 SQVTM and CDR2 ANQGSEA come from the germline V gene. The DNA for the CDR3 is TGCAGCGGAACGGGACAGGGCGTGGAAAAACTGTTTTTT. Its protein is CSGTGQGVEKLFF.

This clone was seen a single time. This rearrangement joins TRBV10-3 to TRBJ1-3, with D possibly being TRBD1 (6 bases). The V end was cut by 3 bases, the J end by 0 bases, with 18 bases between. The CDR3 sequence is 18 residues long. CDR1 is ENHRY and CDR2 is SYGVKD in the germline V gene. CDR3 in amino acids: CAISDTRAGDGSGNTIYF. DNA for the CDR3: TGTGCCATCAGTGATACTCGGGCAGGGGACGGCTCTGGAAACACCATATATTTT.

V gene TRBV2 combines with J gene TRBJ1-1; D not certain. With 6 bases removed from V and 1 base from J, the gap between germline ends came to 12 bases. Per the germline V gene, CDR1 is SNHLY and CDR2 is FYNNEI. This CDR3 has 14 residues. CDR3 protein: CASRGNTANTEAFF. Here the CDR3 DNA reads TGTGCCAGCAGAGGTAATACGGCGAACACTGAAGCTTTCTTT.

The chain couples TRBV5-1 to TRBJ2-5, with D perhaps matching TRBD1 (6 bases). CDR3 length: 14 amino acids. Trimming cost V 7 bases and J 1 base, with 14 bases left between them. Germline assignment: CDR1 SGHRS and CDR2 YFSETQ. CDR3 region: CASQPGHRQETQYF. DNA of the CDR3: TGCGCCAGCCAACCGGGACACCGCCAAGAGACCCAGTACTTC.

The chain recombines TRBV18 with TRBJ2-1, with a tentative D call TRBD1 (6 bases). V shed 0 bases and J shed 6 bases, with 15 bases lying between them. The length of the CDR3 is 16 residues. Germline CDR1 KGHSH, CDR2 LQKENI. The CDR3 is CASSPPINRARNEQFF. In DNA, the CDR3 is TGTGCCAGCTCACCACCGATCAACAGGGCCCGCAATGAGCAGTTCTTC.

This chain links TRBV6-1 with TRBJ1-1; TRBD1 agrees at 7 bases. This CDR3 is built from 14 residues. The trim removed 6 bases at V and 1 base at J, leaving 5 bases unmatched. Germline V gives CDR1 MNHNS, CDR2 SASEGT. The CDR3 nucleotides read TGTGCCAGCAGGAGGGGGCCAGAGAACACTGAAGCTTTCTTT. Translated, it gives CASRRGPENTEAFF.

V gene TRBV5-6 combines with J gene TRBJ1-1; 10 nucleotides agree with TRBD1. CDR1 is SGHDT, CDR2 YYEEEE, per germline. The CDR3 is 14 residues long. V lost 5 bases and J lost 4; bases outside the gene matches: 5. Here the CDR3 reads CASSPGDRGTEAFF. CDR3 in DNA: TGTGCCAGCAGTCCCGGGGACAGGGGCACTGAAGCTTTCTTT.

This clone was seen once. The chain recombines TRBV14 with TRBJ2-4; 7 bases agree with TRBD1. CDR1 and CDR2 (germline): SGHDN, FVKESK. V gave up 2 bases and J gave up 7 bases; unmatched junction bases: 11. This CDR3 is built from 16 residues. The CDR3 loop reads CASSQFATGRANIQYF. CDR3 DNA sequence: TGTGCCAGCAGCCAATTCGCGACAGGGAGAGCGAACATTCAGTACTTC.

V and J are TRBV2 and TRBJ2-5, with D perhaps matching TRBD2 (6 bases). The CDR3 totals 12 residues. The V end lost 4 bases, the J end lost 5 bases, and 8 bases lay between the germline ends. Germline V gene sequence: CDR1 SNHLY, CDR2 FYNNEI. Here the CDR3 DNA reads TGTGCCAGCAGTGGCGGGGAGGAGACCCAGTACTTC. This codes for CASSGGEETQYF. Drawing the rest from reference TRBV2 and TRBJ2-5, the complete variable domain is EPEVTQTPSHQVTQMGQEVILRCVPISNHLYFYWYRQILGQKVEFLVSFYNNEISEKSEIFDDQFSVERPDGSNFTLKIRSTKLEDSAMYFCASSGGEETQYFGPGTRLLVL.

The chain carries TRBV6-5 and TRBJ2-5, with a tentative D call TRBD2 (6 bases). The CDR3 totals 15 residues. The V and J ends lost 2 bases and 5 bases respectively, with 15 bases between them. Germline V gene data show CDR1 as MNHEY and CDR2 as SVGAGI. Written as DNA, the CDR3 is TGTGCCAGCAGTTACGAGGGGAGGTACGGGGAGACCCAGTACTTC. Its translation is CASSYEGRYGETQYF.

This clone was detected once. In nucleotides, the CDR3 is TGTGCCAGCAGTGAAATCTTGGACAGGGGGTCGGGCTATGGCTACACCTTC. It codes for CASSEILDRGSGYGYTF. V usage is TRBV2 and J usage is TRBJ1-2; TRBD1 agrees at 10 bases. The CDR3 spans 17 residues. The ends lost 2 bases at V and 4 bases at J; junction bases unmatched: 10. Germline values: CDR1 SNHLY, CDR2 FYNNEI.

This chain uses TRBV14 with TRBJ1-4; D is unclear. The germline V gene has CDR1 SGHDN and CDR2 FVKESK. With 1 base removed from V and 2 bases from J, the gap between germline ends came to 8 bases. CDR3 length: 15 amino acids. The CDR3 sequence is CASSQGLATNEKLFF. The CDR3 DNA reads as TGTGCCAGCAGCCAAGGTCTGGCCACTAATGAAAAACTGTTTTTT.